Following are 28 T cell receptor beta chains from one sample sequenced in a study of T-cell reconstitution after alpha-beta-depleted transplantation in children (dated by TCRdb to the mid-2010s). The library was built by means of PCR. Reads for this sample came from an Illumina HiSeq 2500. TCR library preparation used molecular barcoding, with unique molecular identifiers applied to normalize quantification of the TCRbeta repertoire. In TCRdb, the public reads were trimmed at Q25 with fastp and aligned with MiXCR, with productive beta chains retained. Identical CDR3 proteins give one entry, which carries the most common genes and DNA. The sample records a few hundred thousand distinct CDR3 sequences, about a tenth of which are singletons. The ten top clones hold around 2.3% of the sample. This specimen consisted of PBMCs from the stem cell graft donor, obtained from the stem cell graft. Receptor source: a human donor who donated a stem cell graft to a child with acute lymphoblastic leukemia.

In its sample, this clonotype was seen many times. CDR3 sequence reads: CASSLLAGATTDTQYF. CDR3 nucleotide sequence: TGCGCCAGCAGCTTGCTGGCGGGAGCAACCACAGATACGCAGTATTTT. The genes are TRBV5-1 and TRBJ2-3, with TRBD2 identical over 7 bases. CDR1 SGHRS and CDR2 YFSETQ come from the germline V gene. This CDR3 contains 16 residues. The ends lost 1 base at V and 2 bases at J; junction bases unmatched: 7.

The chain employs TRBV7-9 and TRBJ2-4; D ambiguous. CDR3 length: 17 residues. Trimming stripped 5 bases from V and 3 bases from J, with 20 bases between. CDR1 SEHNR and CDR2 FQNEAQ come from the germline V gene (reference sequence). The CDR3 here is CASSEDTWAPLKNIQYF. CDR3 DNA sequence: TGTGCCAGCAGCGAGGATACATGGGCACCGCTCAAAAACATTCAGTACTTC.

The V gene is TRBV27, the J gene TRBJ2-7; 10 positions match TRBD2. The CDR3 spans 15 residues. CDR1 and CDR2 (germline): MNHEY, SMNVEV (reference sequence). V shed 1 base and J 2 bases; nucleotides not matched to a gene: 2. For the CDR3, the DNA is TGTGCCAGCAGTTTATGGACTAGCGGCGCCTACGAGCAGTACTTC. Protein sequence: CASSLWTSGAYEQYF.

A few counts support this clonotype. V is TRBV7-3 and J is TRBJ1-1; TRBD1 might be the D (6 bases). Germline assignment: CDR1 SGHTA and CDR2 FQGTGA. V lost 5 bases to trimming and J lost 1 base, with 14 bases between them. The length of the CDR3 is 15 residues. In DNA, the CDR3 is TGTGCCAGCAGCACCCCAAGGACAGCGAACACTGAAGCTTTCTTT. Translating gives CASSTPRTANTEAFF.

This clonotype showed up just once. This could be a read error, since a much larger clone is one nucleotide away. V usage is TRBV3-1 and J usage is TRBJ2-2; D is unresolved. The germline CDR1 and CDR2 sequences are LGHDT and YNNKEL (reference sequence). This CDR3 has 15 amino acids. Between the trimmed V and J ends, which lost 1 base and 0 bases, there was a span of 6 bases. The CDR3 spells CASSQGATNTGELFF. Written as DNA, the CDR3 is TGTGCCAGCAGCCAAGGAGCGACGAACACCGGGGAGCTGTTTTTT.

The DNA for the CDR3 is TGCGCCAGCAGCTTGGATACTAGCGGGAGGGCCGATACGCAGTATTTT. As protein: CASSLDTSGRADTQYF. The rearrangement uses TRBV5-1 and TRBJ2-3; TRBD2 matches 13 bases. The germline CDR1 and CDR2 sequences are SGHRS and YFSETQ. Trimming took 0 bases from V and 6 from J; bases not matched to a gene: 4. There are 16 residues in the CDR3.

This clonotype was recorded a few times. CDR3 bases: TGTGCCACCGGGGGCGGGAGGGCCGTAGCGAGCACAGATACGCAGTATTTT. Its translation is CATGGGRAVASTDTQYF. J is TRBJ2-3 and V is TRBV10-3; 9 positions match TRBD2. The CDR3 sequence is 17 residues long. The V gene end was trimmed by 10 bases and the J gene end by 0 bases; junction bases not matched to a gene: 14. The germline gives CDR1 ENHRY, CDR2 SYGVKD.

There are a few counts of this clonotype. The gene calls are TRBV7-2 and TRBJ2-1; TRBD2 matches 10 bases. V was clipped by 4 bases and J by 6 bases; unmatched bases: 12. Germline CDR1 SGHTA, CDR2 FQGNSA. The CDR3 extends over 17 amino acids. The chain's CDR3 is CASSSPKLAGLFNEQFF. CDR3 nucleotide sequence: TGTGCCAGCAGCTCCCCTAAACTAGCGGGGCTTTTCAATGAGCAGTTCTTC.

This clonotype has more than one count but fewer than ten. The chain carries TRBV5-4 and TRBJ1-1; maybe TRBD1 (5 bases). The CDR3 covers 14 residues. CDR1 is SGHNT, CDR2 YYREEE, per germline (reference sequence). Trimming pared 4 bases from V and 0 bases from J, leaving 10 bases between. The CDR3 DNA reads TGTGCCAGCAGCCCGGAGGGGCTGAACACTGAAGCTTTCTTT. As protein: CASSPEGLNTEAFF. Using reference TRBV5-4 and TRBJ1-1 for the parts outside the CDR3, the full variable domain is ETGVTQSPTHLIKTRGQQVTLRCSSQSGHNTVSWYQQALGQGPQFIFQYYREEENGRGNFPPRFSGLQFPNYSSELNVNALELDDSALYLCASSPEGLNTEAFFGQGTRLTVV.

Remarks on this clonotype: This may come from a read error, since a much larger clone is one base off. The gene calls are TRBV3-1 and TRBJ2-5; D remains ambiguous. CDR3 length: 15 residues. Germline lookup yields CDR1 LGHDT and CDR2 YNNKEL (reference sequence). The CDR3 here is CASNQDAYFRETQYF. The CDR3 DNA reads TGTGCCAGCAACCAAGATGCGTATTTCAGAGAGACCCAGTACTTC.

The chain uses TRBV3-1 and TRBJ2-1; D possibly uses TRBD1 or TRBD2 (5 bases each). Trimming pared 3 bases from V and 4 bases from J, leaving 13 bases between. Germline values: CDR1 LGHDT, CDR2 YNNKEL (reference sequence). This CDR3 is 15 amino acids long. The CDR3 reads CASSQSGTPYNEQFF. The DNA of the CDR3 is TGTGCCAGCAGCCAGTCCGGGACCCCTTACAATGAGCAGTTCTTC.

This clonotype showed up just a few times. This chain joins TRBV28 and TRBJ1-2; TRBD1 matches 10 bases. J was trimmed by 7 bases and V by 3 bases; bases with no gene match: 8. The CDR3 covers 15 residues. CDR1 and CDR2 (germline): MDHEN, SYDVKM. DNA for the CDR3: TGTGCCAGCAGTTTGAGGGACAGGGGTGCCCCTGGCTACACCTTC. Translated: CASSLRDRGAPGYTF.

This clonotype was found many times. This chain links TRBV27 with TRBJ2-1; 11 nucleotides align to TRBD2. V trimming: 6 bases; J trimming: 4 bases; junction bases outside the gene matches: 8. There are 16 residues in the CDR3. Germline-derived CDR1 and CDR2 are MNHEY and SMNVEV (reference sequence). The CDR3 DNA follows: TGTGCCAGCAGCCCAATACTAGCGGGAGTGTACAATGAGCAGTTCTTC. Encoded protein: CASSPILAGVYNEQFF.

The chain employs TRBV3-1 and TRBJ1-6, with D maybe TRBD1 (5 bases). Trimming removed 0 bases at V and 6 bases at J, with 9 bases between. CDR1 is LGHDT and CDR2 is YNNKEL in the germline V gene (reference sequence). CDR3 length: 15 residues. In DNA form, the CDR3 reads TGTGCCAGCAGCCAAGAGGCAGGGATTAATTCACCCCTCCACTTT. This translates into CASSQEAGINSPLHF.

The J gene is TRBJ2-5, the V gene TRBV11-1; TRBD2 matches 16 bases. Germline V gene sequence: CDR1 SGHAT, CDR2 FQDESV (reference sequence). The CDR3 is made up of 18 amino acids. The V gene end was trimmed by 3 bases and the J gene end by 2 bases; junction bases not matched to a gene: 6. DNA for the CDR3: TGTGCCAGCAGCTTTGGGACTAGCGGGAGGGCCGCACAAGAGACCCAGTACTTC. Its protein is CASSFGTSGRAAQETQYF.

This clonotype was counted only a few times. The rearrangement uses TRBV12-3 or TRBV12-4 and TRBJ2-3; possibly TRBD1 for D (6 bases). CDR3 length equals 15 residues. V gave up 5 bases and J gave up 6 bases, with 18 bases separating them. In DNA, the CDR3 is TGTGCCAGCAGTCCGGACTGGGGGCCCGTGGATACGCAGTATTTT. It translates to CASSPDWGPVDTQYF.

This clonotype was counted only a few times. J is TRBJ2-3 and V is TRBV28; 8 bases are a match to TRBD2. The germline CDR1 and CDR2 sequences are MDHEN and SYDVKM. This CDR3 has 14 amino acids. Trimming removed 8 bases from V and 1 base from J; junction bases left unmatched: 5. The DNA for the CDR3 is TGTGCCAGCCGACGGGAGGGTGGCACAGATACGCAGTATTTT. Its protein is CASRREGGTDTQYF.

The rearrangement uses TRBV29-1 and TRBJ2-3; D call uncertain. Trimming left V 0 bases short and J 2 bases short, with 12 bases between. The CDR3 sequence is 15 residues long. Germline CDR1 reads SQVTM; CDR2 reads ANQGSEA. The CDR3 spells CSVEDNTASTDTQYF. The CDR3 DNA reads as TGCAGCGTTGAAGATAACACAGCCTCCACAGATACGCAGTATTTT.

This clonotype was picked up a small number of times. This chain connects TRBV4-1 to TRBJ2-3; TRBD2 agrees at 12 bases. Germline V gene data show CDR1 as MGHRA and CDR2 as YSYEKL. V trimming: 1 base; J trimming: 2 bases; junction bases outside the gene matches: 4. The CDR3 is 17 amino acids. The CDR3 sequence: CASSQGGLAGYTDTQYF. The CDR3, as DNA: TGCGCCAGCAGCCAAGGAGGACTAGCGGGATACACAGATACGCAGTATTTT.

This clonotype was recorded many times. J is TRBJ2-5 and V is TRBV6-5; perhaps TRBD1 as D (5 bases). The CDR3 runs to 15 residues. CDR1 and CDR2 (germline): MNHEY, SVGAGI. The germline V and J ends were trimmed by 2 bases and 5 bases, with 15 bases remaining between them. The CDR3 region is CASSYRGRVRETQYF. The CDR3, as DNA: TGTGCCAGCAGTTACAGAGGCAGGGTGCGGGAGACCCAGTACTTC.

This clonotype was counted ten times or more. This rearrangement joins TRBV5-1 to TRBJ1-6, with D perhaps TRBD1 (5 bases). Trimming shortened V by 2 bases and J by 7 bases, and 10 bases separated the two germline ends. This CDR3 contains 14 residues. CDR1 is SGHRS and CDR2 is YFSETQ in the germline V gene. The CDR3: CASSLAGPNSPLHF. The CDR3 nucleotides are TGCGCCAGCAGCTTAGCAGGGCCCAATTCACCCCTCCACTTT.

In its sample, this clonotype was seen a few times. The chain combines TRBV20-1 with TRBJ2-3; 7 nucleotides match TRBD2. The J segment lost 1 base and the V segment lost 7 bases, leaving 8 bases of the junction unmatched. CDR1 is DFQATT, CDR2 SNEGSKA, per germline (reference sequence). CDR3 length: 14 amino acids. The DNA for the CDR3 is TGCAGTGGGGGGGGGAGGTTCGGCACAGATACGCAGTATTTT. This encodes CSGGGRFGTDTQYF.

This clonotype was counted only a few times. The chain joins TRBV28 to TRBJ2-3, with D tentatively TRBD1 (6 bases). Germline V CDR1 and CDR2: MDHEN, SYDVKM. V was pared by 2 bases and J by 2 bases, with 20 bases between. This CDR3 comprises 18 residues. CDR3 sequence reads: CASSLGRTFRDNTDTQYF. The CDR3 DNA sequence: TGTGCCAGCAGTTTAGGGCGGACATTCCGGGACAACACAGATACGCAGTATTTT.

The J gene is TRBJ1-1, the V gene TRBV5-1, with a tentative D call TRBD1 (5 bases). CDR3 length: 15 amino acids. The germline CDR1 and CDR2 sequences are SGHRS and YFSETQ. Trimming pared 0 bases from V and 6 bases from J, leaving 15 bases between. CDR3 in DNA: TGCGCCAGCAGCTTGGTCGGAAGGGGTAACCCTGAAGCTTTCTTT. It specifies CASSLVGRGNPEAFF.

This clonotype was seen only a few times. CDR3 nucleotides: TGTGCCAGCAGCTTAGGCCGGCCACCCCAGGGCACTGAAGCTTTCTTT. It yields the protein CASSLGRPPQGTEAFF. This chain links TRBV7-9 with TRBJ1-1; D may be TRBD1 (5 bases). This CDR3 has 16 amino acids. Trimming took off 1 base at V and 4 bases at J, with 16 bases between the two ends. Germline V gene data show CDR1 as SEHNR and CDR2 as FQNEAQ (reference sequence). The full variable domain, rest sourced from reference TRBV7-9 and TRBJ1-1, is DTGVSQNPRHKITKRGQNVTFRCDPISEHNRLYWYRQTLGQGPEFLTYFQNEAQLEKSRLLSDRFSAERPKGSFSTLEIQRTEQGDSAMYLCASSLGRPPQGTEAFFGQGTRLTVV.

This clonotype was observed at least ten times. The chain employs TRBV7-9 and TRBJ2-3, with D maybe TRBD2 (6 bases). The CDR3 covers 15 residues. V was trimmed by 5 bases and J by 8 bases, leaving 20 bases between them. Germline V gene sequence: CDR1 SEHNR, CDR2 FQNEAQ (reference sequence). CDR3 amino acids: CASSPGTGGEATQYF. In DNA, the CDR3 is TGTGCCAGCAGCCCCGGGACTGGGGGAGAGGCTACGCAGTATTTT.

A few counts support this clonotype. A junction boundary mismatches the germline segment, possibly from a read error. V and J are TRBV4-2 and TRBJ2-2; 8 positions match TRBD1. The germline gives CDR1 LGHNA, CDR2 YNFKEQ. CDR3 length: 15 residues. CDR3: CASSLGQGNTGEPFF. For the CDR3, the DNA is TGTGCCAGCAGCCTCGGACAGGGTAACACCGGGGAGCCGTTTTTT.

V is TRBV27 and J is TRBJ2-7; no clear D. The CDR3 spans 14 residues. V lost 1 base and J 0 bases, leaving 7 bases between the germline ends. CDR1 is MNHEY, CDR2 SMNVEV, per germline (reference sequence). The CDR3 spells CASSLFASSYEQYF. In nucleotides, the CDR3 is TGTGCCAGCAGTTTATTCGCAAGCTCCTACGAGCAGTACTTC.